Shown below are 10 T cell receptor beta chains from a single sample sequenced in a study of shared clonotypes between healthy human individuals. This table comes from immunoSEQ multiplex PCR, and its TCRdb copy is limited to in-frame clones, with some not included. Of 1,400,000 or so clones in the sample, approximately 98.5% are singletons; the top ten hold approximately 0.4%. Sequenced: naive CD4+ T cells sorted from blood. Subset: CD45RA+ positively selected. The origin of the receptors is a man aged 25 to 40 in good health.

This sequence joins TRBV2 and TRBJ1-5; a possible D gene is TRBD1 (5 bases). Trimming took 7 bases from V and 9 from J, leaving 10 bases between them. This CDR3 is built from 11 residues. The V gene's germline CDR1 is SNHLY and CDR2 FYNNEI. The CDR3, as DNA: TGTGCCAGCAAGGGGTCGGGGCCCCAGCATTTT. Translation: CASKGSGPQHF.

The chain recombines TRBV4-3 with TRBJ2-3; D tentatively reads TRBD1 or TRBD2 (5 bases each). The germline CDR1 and CDR2 sequences are LGHNA and YSLEER. This CDR3 is 17 amino acids long. Trimming shortened V by 1 base and J by 8 bases, and 22 bases separated the two germline ends. This chain's CDR3 is CASSQAPLRGTVTTQYF. The CDR3 DNA is TGCGCCAGCAGCCAAGCCCCTCTGAGGGGAACCGTAACTACGCAGTATTTT.

The J gene is TRBJ2-3, the V gene TRBV5-4; D is uncertain. The V and J ends lost 1 base and 4 bases respectively, with 10 bases between them. The CDR3 sequence is 14 residues long. The germline gives CDR1 SGHNT, CDR2 YYREEE (reference sequence). The CDR3 spells CASSLTSRSDTQYF. CDR3 nucleotides: TGTGCCAGCAGCTTGACGAGTCGGTCAGATACGCAGTATTTT.

This rearrangement joins TRBV2 to TRBJ2-4, with D possibly matching TRBD2 (6 bases). Germline V gene lookup returns CDR1 SNHLY and CDR2 FYNNEI. This CDR3 region has 12 residues. With 6 bases removed from V and 13 bases from J, the gap between germline ends came to 16 bases. The CDR3 region has the DNA TGTGCCAGCAGGTCGGCGGGGCGCAGGCAGTACTTC. This sequence encodes CASRSAGRRQYF.

CDR3 coding DNA: TGTGCCAGTAGTATAGGTCAACAGGGGGTCACCGGGGAGCTGTTTTTT. Translation gives CASSIGQQGVTGELFF. The chain uses TRBV19 and TRBJ2-2; 8 nucleotides agree with TRBD1. CDR3 length equals 16 residues. The J segment lost 4 bases and the V segment lost 1 base, leaving 5 bases of the junction unmatched. CDR1 LNHDA and CDR2 SQIVND come from the germline V gene (reference sequence).

V gene TRBV5-1 combines with J gene TRBJ2-1; maybe TRBD1 (7 bases). V was trimmed by 2 bases and J by 8 bases, leaving 11 bases between them. CDR3 length: 13 amino acids. The germline CDR1 and CDR2 sequences are SGHRS and YFSETQ. The CDR3 spells CASSFDREDEQFF. The CDR3 nucleotides read TGCGCCAGCAGCTTCGACAGGGAGGATGAGCAGTTCTTC.

This chain connects TRBV6-6 to TRBJ2-7; D remains unclear. CDR1 MNHNY and CDR2 SVGAGI come from the germline V gene (reference sequence). Trimming took 5 bases from V and 1 from J, leaving 12 bases between them. CDR3 length: 14 amino acids. The CDR3 coding sequence is TGTGCCAGCAGTCGCCCTTTTGAATCCTACGAGCAGTACTTC. It yields the protein CASSRPFESYEQYF.

The CDR3 loop is CASSLGTSGSFAEQFF. In DNA, the CDR3 is TGTGCCAGCAGCTTGGGGACTAGCGGTTCCTTTGCTGAGCAGTTCTTC. The gene calls are TRBV5-6 and TRBJ2-1; 10 bases are shared with TRBD2. CDR3 size: 16 residues. Trimming removed 0 bases from V and 9 bases from J; junction bases left unmatched: 9. Germline CDR1 reads SGHDT; CDR2 reads YYEEEE. The full variable domain, with the rest looked up from reference TRBV5-6 and TRBJ2-1, is DAGVTQSPTHLIKTRGQQVTLRCSPKSGHDTVSWYQQALGQGPQFIFQYYEEEERQRGNFPDRFSGHQFPNYSSELNVNALLLGDSALYLCASSLGTSGSFAEQFFGPGTRLTVL.

The gene calls are TRBV7-2 and TRBJ2-7, with D perhaps TRBD1 or TRBD2 (5 bases each). The germline gives CDR1 SGHTA, CDR2 FQGNSA. V shed 5 bases and J shed 5 bases, with 16 bases lying between them. The CDR3 is 14 amino acids. The CDR3 DNA reads as TGTGCCAGCAGCAACCAGGGAGTGTCGGACGAGCAGTACTTC. It translates to CASSNQGVSDEQYF.

The chain combines TRBV5-5 with TRBJ2-1, with TRBD1 matching over 9 bases. V gave up 4 bases and J gave up 6 bases; unmatched junction bases: 11. This CDR3 is built from 16 residues. Per the germline V gene, CDR1 is SGHKS and CDR2 is YYEKEE (reference sequence). The CDR3 here is CASSTYRGQFSNEQFF. CDR3 nucleotides: TGTGCCAGCAGCACCTACAGGGGGCAATTCAGCAATGAGCAGTTCTTC.